These 32 T cell receptor beta chains came from one sample sequenced in a study of blood T cell repertoires in COVID-19. TCRdb's copy holds only in-frame clones and misses some; the assay was immunoSEQ multiplex PCR. The table has 200,000 to 250,000 clones, roughly nine tenths seen once. Sequenced: peripheral blood. The receptors were gathered from a woman in her fifties or sixties with acute or convalescent COVID-19.

This chain connects TRBV6-6 to TRBJ1-2; D perhaps matches TRBD1 (6 bases). The CDR3 loop spans 15 amino acids. The V end was cut by 0 bases, the J end by 3 bases, with 11 bases between. Germline values: CDR1 MNHNY, CDR2 SVGAGI (reference sequence). CDR3 residues: CASSYSGQIDYGYTF. In DNA, the CDR3 is TGTGCCAGCAGTTACTCAGGACAGATCGACTATGGCTACACCTTC.

This clone was counted once. The chain joins TRBV6-5 to TRBJ2-3, with 7 bases that match TRBD1. The V gene end was trimmed by 5 bases and the J gene end by 0 bases; junction bases not matched to a gene: 2. The length of the CDR3 is 14 residues. The germline V gene has CDR1 MNHEY and CDR2 SVGAGI. The CDR3 loop reads CASSPGQSTDTQYF. The CDR3 DNA sequence: TGTGCCAGCAGTCCGGGACAGAGCACAGATACGCAGTATTTT.

The chain employs TRBV4-3 and TRBJ1-2; a weak D match, TRBD1 (5 bases). This CDR3 comprises 13 residues. Germline V CDR1 and CDR2: LGHNA, YSLEER. V was cut by 0 bases and J by 8 bases, with 10 bases left in between. The CDR3 reads CASSQERGLGYTF. CDR3 DNA sequence: TGCGCCAGCAGCCAAGAGCGGGGGTTGGGCTACACCTTC.

The chain couples TRBV4-1 to TRBJ2-7, with TRBD2 as a possible D gene (5 bases). Trimming cost V 2 bases and J 2 bases, with 16 bases left between them. The CDR3 extends over 16 amino acids. Germline V gives CDR1 MGHRA, CDR2 YSYEKL. As DNA, the CDR3 is TGCGCCAGCAGCCAATTAGGACTTTCCAGCACCTACGAGCAGTACTTC. It specifies CASSQLGLSSTYEQYF.

This chain uses TRBV11-3 with TRBJ2-3; 7 positions match TRBD1. CDR3 length equals 16 residues. After removal of 5 bases from V and 6 bases from J, the junction contained 14 bases not matched to a gene. The germline CDR1 and CDR2 sequences are SGHNT and YENEEA. The CDR3 reads CASSPPGRGRKDTQYF. The CDR3, as DNA: TGTGCCAGCAGCCCACCGGGTAGGGGGCGCAAGGATACGCAGTATTTT.

The rearrangement uses TRBV19 and TRBJ2-3; D remains unclear. V was shortened by 4 bases and J by 1 base, with 9 bases between the two germline ends. The CDR3 totals 14 residues. Germline CDR1 reads LNHDA; CDR2 reads SQIVND (reference sequence). The CDR3 DNA is TGTGCCAGTAGTAAAGGTCTAGGCACAGATACGCAGTATTTT. It translates to CASSKGLGTDTQYF.

V is TRBV10-3 and J is TRBJ1-1, with 9 bases that match TRBD1. CDR3 length equals 12 residues. Germline V CDR1 and CDR2: ENHRY, SYGVKD. J lost 6 bases, V lost 6 bases, and 2 bases had no gene match. CDR3 protein: CAISRQGAEAFF. The CDR3 region has the DNA TGTGCCATCAGCAGACAGGGGGCTGAAGCTTTCTTT.

The chain combines TRBV18 with TRBJ1-1, with D hard to call. Germline lookup yields CDR1 KGHSH and CDR2 LQKENI. The CDR3 length is 14 residues. The V and J ends lost 1 base and 2 bases respectively, with 8 bases between them. CDR3 bases: TGTGCCAGCTCACCACGGGGAGGAAACACTGAAGCTTTCTTT. Protein: CASSPRGGNTEAFF.

The V gene is TRBV6-6, the J gene TRBJ2-4; 11 nucleotides line up with TRBD1. Per germline, CDR1 MNHNY and CDR2 SVGAGI (reference sequence). V lost 6 bases and J lost 0; bases outside the gene matches: 16. CDR3 length equals 20 residues. The CDR3 nucleotides are TGTGCCAGCAGCCGCGGGGTCGGGACAGGGGGTGGATTAGCCAAAAACATTCAGTACTTC. Translating it yields CASSRGVGTGGGLAKNIQYF.

The sample holds a few counts of this clone. The chain has TRBV7-9 and TRBJ2-2; D is possibly TRBD2 (5 bases). The CDR3 sequence is 14 residues long. The germline V and J ends were trimmed by 6 bases and 3 bases, with 11 bases remaining between them. Germline V gives CDR1 SEHNR, CDR2 FQNEAQ (reference sequence). The CDR3 loop reads CASSPRADTGELFF. The DNA for the CDR3 is TGTGCCAGCAGTCCGAGGGCAGACACCGGGGAGCTGTTTTTT.

The chain recombines TRBV3-1 (or the pseudogene TRBV3-2) with TRBJ2-3; 10 bases align to TRBD1. Germline loops: CDR1 LGHDT, CDR2 YNNKEL (reference sequence). J lost 9 bases, V lost 0 bases, and 6 bases had no gene match. The CDR3 has 15 residues. DNA of the CDR3: TGTGCCAGCAGCCAAGATGACAGGGGGCGTAGCACGCAGTATTTT. Residues: CASSQDDRGRSTQYF.

The V gene is TRBV4-1, the J gene TRBJ1-1; unclear D gene. The germline V gene encodes CDR1 MGHRA and CDR2 YSYEKL. V lost 2 bases and J 0 bases, leaving 10 bases between the germline ends. There are 15 residues in the CDR3. CDR3 loop: CASSQKQVMNTEAFF. The CDR3 DNA follows: TGCGCCAGCAGCCAAAAGCAGGTCATGAACACTGAAGCTTTCTTT.

The count of this clone is one. This chain joins TRBV11-3 and TRBJ1-2; 8 bases line up with TRBD1. V dropped 4 bases and J dropped 8; count of bases not matched to a gene: 6. CDR3 length equals 13 residues. Germline loops: CDR1 SGHNT, CDR2 YENEEA. This chain's CDR3 is CASSSQGAEGYTF. CDR3 nucleotide sequence: TGTGCCAGCAGCTCCCAGGGGGCGGAGGGCTACACCTTC. The full variable domain, in which reference TRBV11-3 and TRBJ1-2 provide the parts outside the CDR3, is EAGVVQSPRYKIIEKKQPVAFWCNPISGHNTLYWYLQNLGQGPELLIRYENEEAVDDSQLPKDRFSAERLKGVDSTLKIQPAELGDSAVYLCASSSQGAEGYTFGSGTRLTVV.

The genes are TRBV3-1 (or the pseudogene TRBV3-2) and TRBJ2-5; TRBD2 agrees at 7 bases. V was clipped by 0 bases and J by 0 bases; unmatched bases: 1. There are 15 residues in the CDR3. CDR1 is LGHDT and CDR2 is YNNKEL in the germline V gene (reference sequence). CDR3 sequence reads: CASSQDGGYQETQYF. CDR3 nucleotides: TGTGCCAGCAGCCAAGACGGGGGGTACCAAGAGACCCAGTACTTC.

The chain links TRBV20-1 to TRBJ1-1, with 8 nucleotides matching TRBD1. The V gene's germline CDR1 is DFQATT and CDR2 SNEGSKA (reference sequence). The CDR3 covers 11 residues. V trimming: 1 base; J trimming: 9 bases; junction bases outside the gene matches: 1. The CDR3 region is CSARGTGQAFF. The CDR3 DNA reads as TGCAGTGCTAGAGGGACAGGGCAAGCTTTCTTT.

V and J are TRBV5-4 and TRBJ1-1; D remains ambiguous. Germline lookup yields CDR1 SGHNT and CDR2 YYREEE (reference sequence). Between the trimmed V and J ends, which lost 2 bases and 1 base, there was a span of 6 bases. This CDR3 has 13 amino acids. The CDR3 loop is CASSFRQNTEAFF. CDR3 in DNA: TGTGCCAGCAGCTTCAGACAGAACACTGAAGCTTTCTTT. Using reference TRBV5-4 and TRBJ1-1 for the parts outside the CDR3, the full variable domain is ETGVTQSPTHLIKTRGQQVTLRCSSQSGHNTVSWYQQALGQGPQFIFQYYREEENGRGNFPPRFSGLQFPNYSSELNVNALELDDSALYLCASSFRQNTEAFFGQGTRLTVV.

The rearrangement uses TRBV5-5 and TRBJ1-3; TRBD1 might be the D (6 bases). Trimming removed 1 base at V and 2 bases at J, with 19 bases between. CDR3 length: 18 amino acids. CDR1 and CDR2 (germline): SGHKS, YYEKEE (reference sequence). The CDR3, as DNA: TGTGCCAGCAGCTTGTACAGCGGATCACAGGGAGCTGGAAACACCATATATTTT. Protein product: CASSLYSGSQGAGNTIYF.

The chain combines TRBV25-1 with TRBJ2-1, with TRBD1 matching over 8 bases. The CDR3 sequence is 18 residues long. J was trimmed by 0 bases and V by 1 base; bases with no gene match: 8. CDR1 and CDR2 from the germline V gene are MGHDK and SYGVNS. CDR3 nucleotide sequence: TGTGCCAGCAGTGAATCCGCTGGACAGGGCAGCTCCTACAATGAGCAGTTCTTC. This gives the protein CASSESAGQGSSYNEQFF.

The chain is built from TRBV9 and TRBJ2-5; TRBD1 matches 7 bases. The CDR3 contains 14 residues. Per germline, CDR1 SGDLS and CDR2 YYNGEE. V was pared by 4 bases and J by 5 bases, with 8 bases of the junction left unmatched. In DNA form, the CDR3 reads TGTGCCAGCAGCCAGGGGGTGGAATGGGAGACCCAGTACTTC. This codes for CASSQGVEWETQYF.

CDR3 amino acids: CASSFRQSNQPQHF. In DNA form, the CDR3 reads TGTGCCAGCAGTTTCCGACAGAGCAATCAGCCCCAGCATTTT. This chain links TRBV6-2 or TRBV6-3 with TRBJ1-5, with D perhaps matching TRBD1 (5 bases). V dropped 4 bases and J dropped 1 base, with 8 bases sitting between them. Per the germline V gene, CDR1 is MNHEY and CDR2 is SVGEGT. This CDR3 has 14 residues.

About this clone: The same CDR3 arises from other DNA sequences in this sample as well. The rearrangement uses TRBV7-9 and TRBJ1-4; D is uncertain. This CDR3 contains 13 residues. Between the trimmed V and J ends, which lost 3 bases and 8 bases, there was a span of 10 bases. Germline V gives CDR1 SEHNR, CDR2 FQNEAQ (reference sequence). CDR3 nucleotide sequence: TGTGCCAGCAGCTTGGCGGGGAGCGAAAAACTGTTTTTT. As protein: CASSLAGSEKLFF.

This clone has just a few counts. The CDR3 is CASSQAGTSGGGTQYF. CDR3 nucleotides: TGTGCCAGCAGCCAAGCCGGGACTAGCGGGGGTGGCACGCAGTATTTT. This chain connects TRBV4-2 to TRBJ2-3; 14 positions match TRBD2. Germline CDR1 and CDR2: LGHNA and YNFKEQ. V shed 1 base, J shed 9 bases, and the junction held 6 bases outside the gene matches. This CDR3 has 16 residues.

V gene TRBV6-5 combines with J gene TRBJ1-1, with D possibly being TRBD1 (5 bases). This CDR3 region has 12 residues. The V end was cut by 6 bases, the J end by 10 bases, with 15 bases between. Per the germline V gene, CDR1 is MNHEY and CDR2 is SVGAGI. DNA of the CDR3: TGTGCCAGCAGATCACCGGGACTCGGAGCTTTCTTT. Protein product: CASRSPGLGAFF.

The genes are TRBV4-2 and TRBJ2-3; tentatively, D is TRBD2 (6 bases). The CDR3 is made up of 15 amino acids. From germline, CDR1 is LGHNA and CDR2 YNFKEQ. Trimming removed 0 bases at V and 3 bases at J, with 10 bases between. CDR3 in amino acids: CASSQDTGLTDTQYF. The CDR3 DNA reads as TGTGCCAGCAGCCAAGACACGGGACTTACAGATACGCAGTATTTT.

The chain is built from TRBV24-1 and TRBJ1-2; D remains unclear. Germline values: CDR1 KGHDR, CDR2 SFDVKD. V gave up 3 bases and J gave up 3 bases, with 10 bases separating them. The CDR3 totals 14 residues. The CDR3 loop is CATSDTDGYYGYTF. The CDR3 DNA reads as TGTGCCACCAGTGATACCGATGGCTACTATGGCTACACCTTC.

This clone was recorded once. This sequence joins TRBV24-1 and TRBJ2-3; TRBD2 might be the D (5 bases). Germline CDR1 is KGHDR and CDR2 is SFDVKD. The V and J ends lost 4 bases and 2 bases respectively, with 12 bases between them. CDR3 length: 15 amino acids. The CDR3 protein is CATSDRAGNTDTQYF. The CDR3 coding sequence is TGTGCCACCAGTGACCGCGCCGGGAACACAGATACGCAGTATTTT.

V usage is TRBV14 and J usage is TRBJ2-5; no definite D call. The CDR3 is 17 amino acids. Germline CDR1 SGHDN, CDR2 FVKESK. V was pared by 4 bases and J by 2 bases, with 20 bases between. The CDR3 region is CASSRTVTARIQETQYF. CDR3 in DNA: TGTGCCAGCAGCCGCACTGTGACGGCCAGGATACAAGAGACCCAGTACTTC.

This rearrangement joins TRBV24-1 to TRBJ1-2, with a possible D match to TRBD1 (6 bases). This CDR3 contains 17 residues. With 5 bases removed from V and 6 bases from J, the gap between germline ends came to 24 bases. Germline assignment: CDR1 KGHDR and CDR2 SFDVKD. The CDR3 spells CATSAPTYADSLNGYTF. DNA for the CDR3: TGTGCCACCAGTGCTCCCACTTATGCGGACAGTCTCAATGGCTACACCTTC.

The rearrangement uses TRBV6-5 and TRBJ2-3; 7 positions agree with TRBD2. The CDR3 is made up of 11 amino acids. With V trimmed by 7 bases and J by 8 bases, 3 bases remained unmatched. CDR1 and CDR2 from the germline V gene are MNHEY and SVGAGI. The CDR3 loop reads CASKRGGTQYF. CDR3 DNA sequence: TGTGCCAGCAAGCGGGGAGGTACGCAGTATTTT.

The V gene is TRBV5-4, the J gene TRBJ1-2; D is possibly TRBD1 (5 bases). V lost 0 bases and J 5 bases, leaving 11 bases between the germline ends. This CDR3 has 14 amino acids. CDR1 and CDR2 from the germline V gene are SGHNT and YYREEE (reference sequence). The CDR3 DNA reads as TGTGCCAGCAGCTTGGGCAGGGTCCCGTATGGCTACACCTTC. Translation gives CASSLGRVPYGYTF.

V and J are TRBV7-8 and TRBJ1-5; perhaps TRBD1 as D (5 bases). The V gene lost 0 bases and the J gene lost 9 bases, with 12 bases spanning the gap. This CDR3 has 14 residues. CDR1 and CDR2 (germline): SGHVS, FQNEAQ. CDR3 DNA: TGTGCCAGCAGCTTAGCGGGGCCGTGGGGGCCCCAGCATTTT. Protein sequence: CASSLAGPWGPQHF.

The V call is TRBV2, the J call TRBJ2-1; 14 bases are shared with TRBD2. The germline V gene encodes CDR1 SNHLY and CDR2 FYNNEI. This CDR3 comprises 15 residues. Unmatched junction bases numbered 4, after V lost 4 bases and J lost 8 bases. CDR3 DNA: TGTGCCAGCAGTGCATGGACTAGCGGGAGGCATGAGCAGTTCTTC. Its protein product is CASSAWTSGRHEQFF.